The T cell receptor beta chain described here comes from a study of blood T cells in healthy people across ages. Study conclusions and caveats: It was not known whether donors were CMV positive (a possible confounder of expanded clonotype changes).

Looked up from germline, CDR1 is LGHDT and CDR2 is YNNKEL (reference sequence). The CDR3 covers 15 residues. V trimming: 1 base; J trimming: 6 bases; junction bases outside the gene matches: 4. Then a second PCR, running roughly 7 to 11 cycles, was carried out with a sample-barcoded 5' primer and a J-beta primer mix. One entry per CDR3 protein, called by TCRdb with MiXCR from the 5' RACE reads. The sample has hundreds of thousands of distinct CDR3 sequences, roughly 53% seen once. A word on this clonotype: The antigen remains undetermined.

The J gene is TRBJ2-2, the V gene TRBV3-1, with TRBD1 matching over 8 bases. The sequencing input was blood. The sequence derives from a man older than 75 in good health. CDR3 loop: CASSQAGTGAGELFF. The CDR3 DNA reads TGTGCCAGCAGCCAAGCAGGGACAGGAGCCGGGGAGCTGTTTTTT.